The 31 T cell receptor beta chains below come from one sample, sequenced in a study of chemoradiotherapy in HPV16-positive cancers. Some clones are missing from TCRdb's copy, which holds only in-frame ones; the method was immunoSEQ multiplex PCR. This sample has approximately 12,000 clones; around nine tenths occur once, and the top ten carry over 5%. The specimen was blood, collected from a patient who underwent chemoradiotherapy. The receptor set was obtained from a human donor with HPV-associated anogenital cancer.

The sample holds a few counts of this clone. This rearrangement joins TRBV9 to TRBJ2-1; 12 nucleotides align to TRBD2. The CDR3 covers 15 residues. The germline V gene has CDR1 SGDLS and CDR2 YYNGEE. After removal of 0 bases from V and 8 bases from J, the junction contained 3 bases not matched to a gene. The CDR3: CASSVASGGADEQFF. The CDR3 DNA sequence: TGTGCCAGCAGCGTAGCTAGCGGGGGGGCAGATGAGCAGTTCTTC.

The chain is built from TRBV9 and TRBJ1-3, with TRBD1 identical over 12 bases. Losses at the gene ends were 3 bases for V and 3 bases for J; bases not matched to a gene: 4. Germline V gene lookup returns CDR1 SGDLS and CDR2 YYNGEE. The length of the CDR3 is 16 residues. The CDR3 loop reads CASSGRDRGHGNTIYF. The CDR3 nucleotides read TGTGCCAGCAGCGGCCGGGACAGGGGGCATGGAAACACCATATATTTT.

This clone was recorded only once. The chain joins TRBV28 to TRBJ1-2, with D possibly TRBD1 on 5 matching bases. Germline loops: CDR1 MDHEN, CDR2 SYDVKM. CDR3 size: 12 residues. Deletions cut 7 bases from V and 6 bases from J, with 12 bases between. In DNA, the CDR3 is TGTGCCAGCATGGGCAGGGAAGATGGCTACACCTTC. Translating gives CASMGREDGYTF.

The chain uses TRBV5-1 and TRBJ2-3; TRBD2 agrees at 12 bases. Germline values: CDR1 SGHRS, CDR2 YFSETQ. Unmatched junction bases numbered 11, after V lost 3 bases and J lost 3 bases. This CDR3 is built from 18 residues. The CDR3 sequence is CASSSPLDTSGGTDTQYF. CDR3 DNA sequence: TGCGCCAGCAGCTCCCCTCTGGATACTAGCGGGGGGACAGATACGCAGTATTTT.

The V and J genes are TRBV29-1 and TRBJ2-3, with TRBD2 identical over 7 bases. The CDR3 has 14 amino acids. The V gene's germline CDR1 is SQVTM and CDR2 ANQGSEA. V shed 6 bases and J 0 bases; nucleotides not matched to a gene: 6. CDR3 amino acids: CSVPRGGSTDTQYF. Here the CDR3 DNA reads TGCAGCGTCCCAAGGGGAGGGAGCACAGATACGCAGTATTTT.

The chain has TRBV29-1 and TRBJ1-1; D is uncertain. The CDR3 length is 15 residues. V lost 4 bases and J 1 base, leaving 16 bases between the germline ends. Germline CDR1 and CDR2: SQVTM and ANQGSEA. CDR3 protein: CSVGENRVGNTEAFF. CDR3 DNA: TGCAGCGTTGGAGAAAACAGAGTGGGGAACACTGAAGCTTTCTTT.

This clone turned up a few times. The CDR3 nucleotides read TGCGCCAGCAGTGAGACCTTGAATTCACCCCTCCACTTT. Protein: CASSETLNSPLHF. This chain uses TRBV10-1 with TRBJ1-6; D remains ambiguous. The V end was cut by 2 bases, the J end by 7 bases, with 6 bases between. The V gene's germline CDR1 is WNHNN and CDR2 SYGVQD (reference sequence). This CDR3 is built from 13 residues.

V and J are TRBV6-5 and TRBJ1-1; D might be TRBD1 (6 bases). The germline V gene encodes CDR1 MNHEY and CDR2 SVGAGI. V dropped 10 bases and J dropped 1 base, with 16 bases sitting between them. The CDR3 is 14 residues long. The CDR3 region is CATKRDITNTEAFF. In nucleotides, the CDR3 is TGTGCCACCAAGAGGGACATTACGAACACTGAAGCTTTCTTT.

As DNA, the CDR3 is TGTGCCAGCAGTCAAGGGCCGGACCCAAGTCAGCCCCAGCATTTT. Amino acid sequence: CASSQGPDPSQPQHF. The chain recombines TRBV27 with TRBJ1-5; D is ambiguous. The V gene lost 5 bases and the J gene lost 6 bases, with 17 bases spanning the gap. The CDR3 runs to 15 residues. CDR1 and CDR2 from the germline V gene are MNHEY and SMNVEV (reference sequence).

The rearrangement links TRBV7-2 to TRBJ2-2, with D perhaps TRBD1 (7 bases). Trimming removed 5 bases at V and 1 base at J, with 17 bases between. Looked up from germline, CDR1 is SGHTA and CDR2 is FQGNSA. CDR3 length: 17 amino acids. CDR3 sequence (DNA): TGTGCCAGCAGCACTCAAGGCGGGACAGAGAACACCGGGGAGCTGTTTTTT. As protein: CASSTQGGTENTGELFF. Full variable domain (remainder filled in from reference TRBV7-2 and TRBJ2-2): GAGVSQSPSNKVTEKGKDVELRCDPISGHTALYWYRQSLGQGLEFLIYFQGNSAPDKSGLPSDRFSAERTGGSVSTLTIQRTQQEDSAVYLCASSTQGGTENTGELFFGEGSRLTVL.

CDR3 in amino acids: CASSESRAGDTEAFF. As DNA, the CDR3 is TGCGCCAGCAGTGAATCACGGGCGGGGGACACTGAAGCTTTCTTT. The rearrangement joins TRBV10-1 to TRBJ1-1, with D possibly TRBD1 on 5 matching bases. The CDR3 totals 15 residues. Germline CDR1 WNHNN, CDR2 SYGVQD (reference sequence). The V and J ends lost 3 bases and 3 bases respectively, with 14 bases between them.

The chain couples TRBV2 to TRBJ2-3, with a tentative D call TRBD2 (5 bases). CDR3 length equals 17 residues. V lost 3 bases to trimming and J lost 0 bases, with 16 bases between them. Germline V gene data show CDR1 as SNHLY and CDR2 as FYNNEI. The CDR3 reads CASSEEGSATSTDTQYF. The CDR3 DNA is TGTGCCAGCAGTGAGGAAGGTAGCGCGACTAGCACAGATACGCAGTATTTT. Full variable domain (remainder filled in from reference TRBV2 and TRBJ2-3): EPEVTQTPSHQVTQMGQEVILRCVPISNHLYFYWYRQILGQKVEFLVSFYNNEISEKSEIFDDQFSVERPDGSNFTLKIRSTKLEDSAMYFCASSEEGSATSTDTQYFGPGTRLTVL.

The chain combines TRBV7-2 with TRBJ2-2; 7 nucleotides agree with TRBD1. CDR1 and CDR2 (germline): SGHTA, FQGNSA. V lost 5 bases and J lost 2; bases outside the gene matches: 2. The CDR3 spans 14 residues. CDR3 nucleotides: TGTGCCAGCAGCCACAGGGGTAACACCGGGGAGCTGTTTTTT. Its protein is CASSHRGNTGELFF.

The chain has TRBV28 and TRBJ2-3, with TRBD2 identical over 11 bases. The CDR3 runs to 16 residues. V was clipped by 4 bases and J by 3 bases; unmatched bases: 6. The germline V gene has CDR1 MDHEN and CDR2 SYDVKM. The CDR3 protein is CASSSPSGGQTDTQYF. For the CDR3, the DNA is TGTGCCAGCAGTTCCCCTAGCGGGGGGCAAACAGATACGCAGTATTTT.

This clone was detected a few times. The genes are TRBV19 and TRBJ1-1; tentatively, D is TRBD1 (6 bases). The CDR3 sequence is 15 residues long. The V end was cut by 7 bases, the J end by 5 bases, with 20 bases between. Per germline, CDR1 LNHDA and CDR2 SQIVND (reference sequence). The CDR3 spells CASTGVAGTGTEAFF. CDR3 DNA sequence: TGTGCCAGTACTGGGGTGGCAGGCACAGGGACTGAAGCTTTCTTT.

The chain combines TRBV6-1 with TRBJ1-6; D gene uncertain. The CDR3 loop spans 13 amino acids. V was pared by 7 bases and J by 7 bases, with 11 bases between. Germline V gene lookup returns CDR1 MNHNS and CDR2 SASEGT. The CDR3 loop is CASNPGRNSPLHF. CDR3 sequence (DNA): TGTGCCAGCAACCCGGGGAGAAATTCACCCCTCCACTTT.

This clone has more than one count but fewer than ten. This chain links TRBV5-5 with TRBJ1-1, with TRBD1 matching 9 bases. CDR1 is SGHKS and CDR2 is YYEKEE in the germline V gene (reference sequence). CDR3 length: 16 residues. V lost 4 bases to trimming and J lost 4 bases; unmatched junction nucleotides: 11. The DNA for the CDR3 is TGTGCCAGCAGCAATCGGAAGACAGGGGGAGCCACTGAAGCTTTCTTT. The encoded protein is CASSNRKTGGATEAFF.

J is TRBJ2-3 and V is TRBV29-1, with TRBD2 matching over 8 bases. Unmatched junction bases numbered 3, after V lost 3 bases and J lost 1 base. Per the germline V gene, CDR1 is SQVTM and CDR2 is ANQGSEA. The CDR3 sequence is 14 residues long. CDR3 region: CSVDAGGRTDTQYF. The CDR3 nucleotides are TGCAGCGTTGACGCGGGGGGCCGCACAGATACGCAGTATTTT.

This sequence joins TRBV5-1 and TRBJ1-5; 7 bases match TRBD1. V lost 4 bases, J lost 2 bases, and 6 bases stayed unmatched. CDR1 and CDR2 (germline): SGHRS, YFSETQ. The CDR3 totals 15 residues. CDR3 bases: TGCGCCAGCAGCGAAACTACAGGGGGCAATCAGCCCCAGCATTTT. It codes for CASSETTGGNQPQHF.

CDR3 region: CSVGGTHTDTQYF. In nucleotides, the CDR3 is TGCAGCGTCGGGGGGACCCACACGGATACGCAGTATTTT. J is TRBJ2-3 and V is TRBV29-1; TRBD2 matches 7 bases. The CDR3 sequence is 13 residues long. Germline CDR1 and CDR2: SQVTM and ANQGSEA. Germline trimming cut 6 bases from V and 6 bases from J; bases unmatched to any gene: 9.

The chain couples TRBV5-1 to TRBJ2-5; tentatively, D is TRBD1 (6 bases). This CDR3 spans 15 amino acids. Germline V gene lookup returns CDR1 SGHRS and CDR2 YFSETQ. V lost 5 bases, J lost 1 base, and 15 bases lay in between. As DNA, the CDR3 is TGCGCCAGCAGACAAACCGGGACAACCCAAGAGACCCAGTACTTC. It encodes CASRQTGTTQETQYF.

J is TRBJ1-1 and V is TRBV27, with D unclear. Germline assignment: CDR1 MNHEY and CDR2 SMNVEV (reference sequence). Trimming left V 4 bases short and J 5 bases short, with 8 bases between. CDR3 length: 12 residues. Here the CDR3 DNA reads TGTGCCAGCAGTTCTCAGTGGACTGAAGCTTTCTTT. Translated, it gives CASSSQWTEAFF.

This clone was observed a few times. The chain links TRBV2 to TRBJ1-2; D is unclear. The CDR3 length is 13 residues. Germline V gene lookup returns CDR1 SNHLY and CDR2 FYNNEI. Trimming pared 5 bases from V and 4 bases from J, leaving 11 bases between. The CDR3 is CASSISGTYGYTF. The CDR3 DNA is TGTGCCAGCAGTATAAGCGGCACCTATGGCTACACCTTC.

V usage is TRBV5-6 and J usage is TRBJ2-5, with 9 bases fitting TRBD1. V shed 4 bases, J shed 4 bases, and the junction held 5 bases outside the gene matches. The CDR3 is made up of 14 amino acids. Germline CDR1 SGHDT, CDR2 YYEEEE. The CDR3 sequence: CASSPPDRGETQYF. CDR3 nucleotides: TGTGCCAGCAGCCCGCCGGACAGGGGAGAGACCCAGTACTTC.

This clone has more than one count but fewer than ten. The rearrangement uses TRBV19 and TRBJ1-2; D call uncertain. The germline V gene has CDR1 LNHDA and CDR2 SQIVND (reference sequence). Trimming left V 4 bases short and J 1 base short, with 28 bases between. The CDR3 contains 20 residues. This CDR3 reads CASSTGPSPRAFEVNYGYTF. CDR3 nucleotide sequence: TGTGCCAGTAGTACAGGCCCATCGCCGAGAGCCTTCGAAGTTAACTATGGCTACACCTTC.

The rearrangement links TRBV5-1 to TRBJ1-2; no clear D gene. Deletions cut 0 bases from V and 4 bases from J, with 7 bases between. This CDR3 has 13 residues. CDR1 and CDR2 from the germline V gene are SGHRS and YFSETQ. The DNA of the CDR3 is TGCGCCAGCAGCTTGGAGGGAGGCTATGGCTACACCTTC. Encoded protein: CASSLEGGYGYTF.

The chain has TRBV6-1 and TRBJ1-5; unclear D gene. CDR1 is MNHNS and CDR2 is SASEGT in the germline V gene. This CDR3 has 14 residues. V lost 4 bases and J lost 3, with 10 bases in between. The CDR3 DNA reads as TGTGCCAGCAGTGCTGAGGGTTCCAATCAGCCCCAGCATTTT. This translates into CASSAEGSNQPQHF.

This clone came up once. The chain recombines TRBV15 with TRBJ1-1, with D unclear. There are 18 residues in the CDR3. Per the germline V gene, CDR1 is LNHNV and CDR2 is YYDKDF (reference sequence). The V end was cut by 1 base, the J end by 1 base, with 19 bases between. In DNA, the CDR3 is TGTGCCACCAGCAGAGTCTCCGGGGAGGTGATCTCGAACACTGAAGCTTTCTTT. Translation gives CATSRVSGEVISNTEAFF.

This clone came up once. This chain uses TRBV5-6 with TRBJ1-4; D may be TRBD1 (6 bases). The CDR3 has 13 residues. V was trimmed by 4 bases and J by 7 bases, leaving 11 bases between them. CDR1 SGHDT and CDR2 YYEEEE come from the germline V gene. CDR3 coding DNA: TGTGCCAGCAGCCTCGGGACATTTGAAAAACTGTTTTTT. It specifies CASSLGTFEKLFF.

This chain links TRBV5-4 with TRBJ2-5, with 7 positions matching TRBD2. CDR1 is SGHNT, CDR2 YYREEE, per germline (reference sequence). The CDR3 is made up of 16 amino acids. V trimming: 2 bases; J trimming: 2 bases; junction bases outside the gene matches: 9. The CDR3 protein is CASSLGGGGRQETQYF. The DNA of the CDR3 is TGTGCCAGCAGCTTAGGTGGCGGGGGACGACAAGAGACCCAGTACTTC.

CDR3 in DNA: TGCGCCAGCGGTCTAGGTAATTCACCCCTCCACTTT. Protein: CASGLGNSPLHF. The V and J genes are TRBV10-2 and TRBJ1-6, with D unresolved. V was pared by 8 bases and J by 6 bases, with 8 bases between. This CDR3 region has 12 residues. CDR1 WSHSY and CDR2 SAAADI come from the germline V gene.